This T cell receptor beta chain was profiled in a study of human T cells and chemical hapten exposure. The study's findings and limits: Clustering by CDR3 similarity yielded significantly more large clusters from expanded TCRs than controls.

This clonotype was detected only a few times. The antigen is not known. Single cDNA molecules in the library carried unique molecular identifiers attached during preparation. TCRdb ran MiXCR on the RACE reads and lists one entry per CDR3 protein. This table holds some 74,000 distinct CDR3 sequences, 12% to 15% found once. Time point reported: pre-sensitization, week 0. Treatment in this sample: therapeutic diphenylcyclopropenone sensitization with weekly scalp DPC. Only after blood had been drawn was each patch test applied. Unfractionated whole blood yielded the extracted total RNA. This TCR was recovered from a woman aged 45 to 65 with alopecia areata. Some clones in this sample may be carry-over from other donors' samples. This specimen was whole blood, taken in connection with sensitization to the hapten diphenylcyclopropenone (DPC).

The CDR3 sequence: CASSPNQGRSKEQYF. CDR3 nucleotide sequence: TGTGCCAGCAGCCCGAACCAGGGACGGAGCAAAGAGCAGTACTTC. V gene TRBV7-2 combines with J gene TRBJ2-7; D may correspond to TRBD1 or TRBD2 (5 bases each). Germline CDR1 reads SGHTA; CDR2 reads FQGNSA. This CDR3 region has 15 residues. The V end was cut by 5 bases, the J end by 7 bases, with 21 bases between. The whole variable domain, remainder taken from reference TRBV7-2 and TRBJ2-7, is GAGVSQSPSNKVTEKGKDVELRCDPISGHTALYWYRQSLGQGLEFLIYFQGNSAPDKSGLPSDRFSAERTGGSVSTLTIQRTQQEDSAVYLCASSPNQGRSKEQYFGPGTRLTVT.